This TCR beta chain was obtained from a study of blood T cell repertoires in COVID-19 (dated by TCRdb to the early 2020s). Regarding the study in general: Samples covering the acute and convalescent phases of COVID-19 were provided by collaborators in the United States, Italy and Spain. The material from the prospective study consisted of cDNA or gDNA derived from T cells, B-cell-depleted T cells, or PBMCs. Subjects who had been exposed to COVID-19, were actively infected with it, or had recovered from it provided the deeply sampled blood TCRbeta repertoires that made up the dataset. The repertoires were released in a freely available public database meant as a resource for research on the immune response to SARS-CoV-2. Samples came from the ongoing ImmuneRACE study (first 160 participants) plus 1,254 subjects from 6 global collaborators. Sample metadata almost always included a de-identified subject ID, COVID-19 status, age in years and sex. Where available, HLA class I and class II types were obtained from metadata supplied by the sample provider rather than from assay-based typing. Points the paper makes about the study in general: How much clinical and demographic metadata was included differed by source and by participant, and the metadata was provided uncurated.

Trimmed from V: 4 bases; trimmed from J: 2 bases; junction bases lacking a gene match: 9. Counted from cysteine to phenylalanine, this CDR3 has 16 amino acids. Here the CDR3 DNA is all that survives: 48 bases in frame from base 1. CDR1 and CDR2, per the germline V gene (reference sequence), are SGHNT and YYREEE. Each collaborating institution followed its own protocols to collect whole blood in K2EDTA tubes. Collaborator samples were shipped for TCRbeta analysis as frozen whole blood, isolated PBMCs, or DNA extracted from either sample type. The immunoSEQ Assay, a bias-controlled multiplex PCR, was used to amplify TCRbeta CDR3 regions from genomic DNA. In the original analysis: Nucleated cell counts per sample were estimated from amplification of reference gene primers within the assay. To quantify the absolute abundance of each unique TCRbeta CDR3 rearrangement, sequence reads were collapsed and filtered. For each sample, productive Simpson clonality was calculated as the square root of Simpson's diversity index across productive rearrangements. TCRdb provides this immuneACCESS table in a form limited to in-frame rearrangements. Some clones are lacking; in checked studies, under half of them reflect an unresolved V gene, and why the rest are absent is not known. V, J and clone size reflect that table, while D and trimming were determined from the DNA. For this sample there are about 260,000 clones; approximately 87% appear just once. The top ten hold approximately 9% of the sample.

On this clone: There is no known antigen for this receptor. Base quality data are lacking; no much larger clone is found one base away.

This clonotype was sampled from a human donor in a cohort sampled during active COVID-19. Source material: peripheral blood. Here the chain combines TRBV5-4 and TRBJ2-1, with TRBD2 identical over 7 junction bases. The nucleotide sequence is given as TGTGCCAGCAGCCGCTTAAGCGGGAACACCTACAATGAGCAGTTCTTC. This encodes CASSRLSGNTYNEQFF. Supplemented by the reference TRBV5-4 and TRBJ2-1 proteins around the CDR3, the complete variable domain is ETGVTQSPTHLIKTRGQQVTLRCSSQSGHNTVSWYQQALGQGPQFIFQYYREEENGRGNFPPRFSGLQFPNYSSELNVNALELDDSALYLCASSRLSGNTYNEQFFGPGTRLTVL.